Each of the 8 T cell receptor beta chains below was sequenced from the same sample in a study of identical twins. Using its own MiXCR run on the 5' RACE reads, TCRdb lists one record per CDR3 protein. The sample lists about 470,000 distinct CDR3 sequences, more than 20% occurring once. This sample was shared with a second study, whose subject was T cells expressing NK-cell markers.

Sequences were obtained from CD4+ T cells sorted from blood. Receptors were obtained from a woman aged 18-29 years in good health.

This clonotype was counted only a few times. This CDR3 is CASSIRDSEAFF. The CDR3 nucleotides read TGTGCCAGCAGCATTCGGGACAGTGAAGCTTTCTTT. The chain has TRBV5-6 and TRBJ1-1, with TRBD1 identical over 7 bases. This CDR3 is 12 amino acids long. V lost 4 bases, J lost 7 bases, and 4 bases stayed unmatched. The germline CDR1 and CDR2 sequences are SGHDT and YYEEEE.

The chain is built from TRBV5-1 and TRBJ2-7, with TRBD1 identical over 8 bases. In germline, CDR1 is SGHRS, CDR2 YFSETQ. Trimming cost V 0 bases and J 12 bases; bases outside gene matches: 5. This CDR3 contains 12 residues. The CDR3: CASSLAGQGGYF. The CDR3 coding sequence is TGCGCCAGCAGCTTGGCCGGACAGGGTGGGTACTTC.

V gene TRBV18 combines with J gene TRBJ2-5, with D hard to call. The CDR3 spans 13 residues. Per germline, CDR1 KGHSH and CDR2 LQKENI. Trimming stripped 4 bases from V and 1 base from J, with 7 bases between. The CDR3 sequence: CASSRVAQETQYF. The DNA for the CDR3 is TGTGCCAGCTCACGAGTGGCCCAAGAGACCCAGTACTTC.

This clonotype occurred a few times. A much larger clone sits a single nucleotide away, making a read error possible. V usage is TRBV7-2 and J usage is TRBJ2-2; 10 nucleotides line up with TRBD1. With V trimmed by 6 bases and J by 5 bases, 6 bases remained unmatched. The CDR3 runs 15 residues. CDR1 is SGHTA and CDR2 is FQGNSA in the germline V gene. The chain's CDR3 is CASRPGTGVTGELFF. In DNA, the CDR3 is TGTGCCAGCAGACCCGGGACAGGGGTAACCGGGGAGCTGTTTTTT.

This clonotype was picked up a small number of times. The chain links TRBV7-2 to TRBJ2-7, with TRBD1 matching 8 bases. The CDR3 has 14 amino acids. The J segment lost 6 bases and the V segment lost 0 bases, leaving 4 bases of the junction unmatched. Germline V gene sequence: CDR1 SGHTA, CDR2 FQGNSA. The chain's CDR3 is CASSLAQQGGEQYF. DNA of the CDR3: TGTGCCAGCAGCTTAGCGCAACAGGGGGGCGAGCAGTACTTC.

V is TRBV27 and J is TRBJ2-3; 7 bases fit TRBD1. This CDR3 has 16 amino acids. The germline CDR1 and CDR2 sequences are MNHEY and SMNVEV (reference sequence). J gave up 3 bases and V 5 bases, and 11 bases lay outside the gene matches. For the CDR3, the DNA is TGTGCCAGCAGTGGACGGTGGACAGGTACTACAGATACGCAGTATTTT. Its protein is CASSGRWTGTTDTQYF.

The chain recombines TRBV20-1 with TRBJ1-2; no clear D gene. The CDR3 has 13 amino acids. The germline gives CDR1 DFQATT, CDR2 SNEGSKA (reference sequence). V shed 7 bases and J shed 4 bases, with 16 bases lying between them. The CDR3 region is CSVSIGRIYGYTF. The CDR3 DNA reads TGCAGTGTCTCAATCGGGAGAATCTATGGCTACACCTTC.

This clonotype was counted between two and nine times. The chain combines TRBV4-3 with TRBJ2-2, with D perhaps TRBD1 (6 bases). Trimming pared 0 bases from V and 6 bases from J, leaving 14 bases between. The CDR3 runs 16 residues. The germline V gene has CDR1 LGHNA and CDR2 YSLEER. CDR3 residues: CASSQDVGAQAGELFF. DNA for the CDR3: TGCGCCAGCAGCCAAGACGTGGGGGCCCAGGCCGGGGAGCTGTTTTTT.